The clone carrying this TCR beta chain occurred a few times. The target antigen is unknown. V lost 5 bases and J lost 0; bases outside the gene matches: 4. Looked up from germline, CDR1 is SGHRS and CDR2 is YFSETQ. The CDR3 runs to 14 residues. These data belong to a study of T cells after yellow fever vaccination. Study observations and caveats: CD4 and CD8 compartments shared a small share of clonotypes, likely from convergent recombination. The presence of abundant clonotypes contaminating from the bulk population was possible in FACS-sorted repertoires. Post-booster samples contained most primary-vaccination clones (around 96% CD4, almost 90% CD8).

MiXCR, applied by TCRdb to the 5' RACE reads, yields one record per CDR3 protein. The sample lists around 360,000 distinct CDR3 sequences; around 10% were seen once. The sequenced sample was PBMCs, obtained on the day of the first yellow fever vaccination. The source of this sequence is a man between 18 and 35 years old who received the YFV17D yellow fever vaccine. V is TRBV5-1 and J is TRBJ2-5, with 7 bases identical to TRBD1. The CDR3 loop is CASRTRGNQETQYF. DNA for the CDR3: TGCGCCAGCAGAACCAGGGGGAACCAAGAGACCCAGTACTTC.